These 31 T cell receptor beta chains came from one sample sequenced in a study of blood T cell repertoires in COVID-19. Produced via immunoSEQ multiplex PCR; TCRdb's table is partial and in-frame only. This table holds approximately 41,000 clones, 80% to 90% found once. The sample consisted of peripheral blood. All receptors come from a woman in her 40s with acute or convalescent COVID-19.

This clone was found once. This chain uses TRBV4-2 with TRBJ1-1; D not resolved. CDR3 size: 15 residues. V was trimmed by 0 bases and J by 0 bases, leaving 8 bases between them. Germline loops: CDR1 LGHNA, CDR2 YNFKEQ. CDR3 nucleotide sequence: TGTGCCAGCAGCCAAGAGGGCTTTATGAACACTGAAGCTTTCTTT. This codes for CASSQEGFMNTEAFF.

The chain recombines TRBV27 with TRBJ2-4; D remains unclear. This CDR3 is built from 17 residues. Trimming left V 6 bases short and J 0 bases short, with 18 bases between. CDR1 is MNHEY, CDR2 SMNVEV, per germline (reference sequence). CDR3 nucleotide sequence: TGTGCCAGCAGCCCTGCAGCGATACACATAGCCAAAAACATTCAGTACTTC. It yields the protein CASSPAAIHIAKNIQYF.

This clone was observed once. The rearrangement links TRBV5-8 to TRBJ1-2; no definite D call. The CDR3 is made up of 11 amino acids. Trimming cost V 5 bases and J 7 bases, with 9 bases left between them. Germline V gene lookup returns CDR1 SGHTS and CDR2 YDEGEE. The CDR3 DNA reads as TGTGCCAGCAGAATGACATCTGGCTACACCTTC. The encoded protein is CASRMTSGYTF.

The V gene is TRBV6-5, the J gene TRBJ1-5; a weak D match, TRBD1 (6 bases). CDR1 is MNHEY and CDR2 is SVGAGI in the germline V gene. V was cut by 4 bases and J by 3 bases, with 10 bases left in between. This CDR3 is built from 14 residues. In nucleotides, the CDR3 is TGTGCCAGCAGTTTAACAGGGACCAATCAGCCCCAGCATTTT. It specifies CASSLTGTNQPQHF.

The genes are TRBV18 and TRBJ2-5; 8 nucleotides match TRBD1. V was clipped by 6 bases and J by 2 bases; unmatched bases: 2. Germline V CDR1 and CDR2: KGHSH, LQKENI. This CDR3 is built from 13 residues. CDR3 DNA: TGTGCCAGCTCCCGGGACAGGCAAGAGACCCAGTACTTC. Residues: CASSRDRQETQYF.

The rearrangement links TRBV24-1 to TRBJ2-5, with 11 bases identical to TRBD1. V lost 5 bases to trimming and J lost 5 bases; unmatched junction nucleotides: 6. Germline V lookup: CDR1 KGHDR, CDR2 SFDVKD. CDR3 length: 15 residues. CDR3 protein: CATSVGQGALETQYF. In DNA form, the CDR3 reads TGTGCCACCAGTGTAGGACAGGGGGCTCTTGAGACCCAGTACTTC.

The V gene is TRBV12-3 or TRBV12-4, the J gene TRBJ1-1; D gene uncertain. The CDR3 is 13 residues long. With 6 bases removed from V and 1 base from J, the gap between germline ends came to 9 bases. CDR3 in amino acids: CASSYGKNTEAFF. Written as DNA, the CDR3 is TGTGCCAGCAGCTACGGTAAGAACACTGAAGCTTTCTTT.

This chain uses TRBV5-1 with TRBJ2-7; TRBD1 matches 8 bases. Germline CDR1 is SGHRS and CDR2 is YFSETQ. The CDR3 consists of 14 residues. V trimming: 4 bases; J trimming: 0 bases; junction bases outside the gene matches: 3. The chain's CDR3 is CASSAQGVSYEQYF. The CDR3 DNA reads as TGCGCCAGCAGCGCACAGGGGGTCTCCTACGAGCAGTACTTC.

V gene TRBV5-1 combines with J gene TRBJ1-5, with D perhaps TRBD1 (6 bases). Trimming left V 3 bases short and J 3 bases short, with 10 bases between. The CDR3 length is 14 residues. Germline V CDR1 and CDR2: SGHRS, YFSETQ. The CDR3 region is CASSSGQNNQPQHF. As DNA, the CDR3 is TGCGCCAGCAGCTCTGGACAGAACAATCAGCCCCAGCATTTT.

The chain carries TRBV28 and TRBJ1-5, with TRBD1 as a possible D gene (6 bases). The CDR3 consists of 15 residues. Per the germline V gene, CDR1 is MDHEN and CDR2 is SYDVKM. V was trimmed by 5 bases and J by 4 bases, leaving 15 bases between them. The CDR3 DNA follows: TGTGCCAGCAGTATGGAAAGGACAGTGAATCAGCCCCAGCATTTT. It specifies CASSMERTVNQPQHF.

V gene TRBV7-8 combines with J gene TRBJ1-1, with D perhaps matching TRBD1 (5 bases). Germline CDR1 SGHVS, CDR2 FQNEAQ. Trimming took 1 base from V and 0 from J, leaving 6 bases between them. The CDR3 length is 14 residues. Here the CDR3 reads CASSLGQLNTEAFF. CDR3 nucleotides: TGTGCCAGCAGCTTAGGACAGTTGAACACTGAAGCTTTCTTT.

V and J are TRBV28 and TRBJ2-3; D may be TRBD2 (5 bases). Looked up from germline, CDR1 is MDHEN and CDR2 is SYDVKM. V dropped 3 bases and J dropped 1 base, with 17 bases sitting between them. This CDR3 has 17 amino acids. For the CDR3, the DNA is TGTGCCAGCAGTTTTATCCCTGGCGGGCGCCGCACAGATACGCAGTATTTT. As protein: CASSFIPGGRRTDTQYF.

This clone appeared once. CDR3 loop: CASSRGFSYEQYF. The CDR3, as DNA: TGTGCCAGCAGCAGGGGTTTCTCCTACGAGCAGTACTTC. The chain employs TRBV5-5 and TRBJ2-7; TRBD1 is a possible D gene (5 bases). The germline CDR1 and CDR2 sequences are SGHKS and YYEKEE (reference sequence). The CDR3 contains 13 residues. Trimming removed 4 bases from V and 0 bases from J, with 8 bases in between.

The J gene is TRBJ2-5, the V gene TRBV6-5; D might be TRBD2 (5 bases). This CDR3 region has 15 residues. The V gene's germline CDR1 is MNHEY and CDR2 SVGAGI. V dropped 6 bases and J dropped 7 bases, with 21 bases sitting between them. The CDR3 here is CASRPTSDWKGTQYF. CDR3 coding DNA: TGTGCCAGCAGACCTACCTCGGACTGGAAGGGGACCCAGTACTTC.

Points on this clone: One junction end does not reproduce the germline sequence, and a read error may be involved. This sequence joins TRBV5-4 and TRBJ2-1; 14 bases match TRBD2. Per germline, CDR1 SGHNT and CDR2 YYREEE (reference sequence). The CDR3 totals 17 residues. This chain's CDR3 is CASTLGTSGGPYNEQFF. In DNA, the CDR3 is TGTGCCAGCACCTTGGGGACTAGCGGGGGACCCTACAATGAGCAGTTCTTC.

This chain uses TRBV6-2 or TRBV6-3 with TRBJ2-5, with TRBD2 matching over 8 bases. The V and J ends lost 5 bases and 2 bases, in that order; junction bases with no gene match: 7. The CDR3 is made up of 15 amino acids. Germline loops: CDR1 MNHEY, CDR2 SVGEGT. The chain's CDR3 is CASSHPGLGQETQYF. CDR3 DNA sequence: TGTGCCAGCAGTCACCCGGGACTAGGGCAAGAGACCCAGTACTTC.

This chain uses TRBV28 with TRBJ2-7, with 9 bases fitting TRBD2. The CDR3 has 15 amino acids. Germline V gene lookup returns CDR1 MDHEN and CDR2 SYDVKM. The V and J ends lost 6 bases and 0 bases, in that order; junction bases with no gene match: 6. The DNA for the CDR3 is TGTGCCAGCAGCACGGGGACTAGCATCTCCTACGAGCAGTACTTC. Its translation: CASSTGTSISYEQYF.

This clone was seen a single time. The CDR3 region has the DNA TGTGCCAGCAGCGTCCAGTGGCAGAATAATTCACCCCTCCACTTT. Protein sequence: CASSVQWQNNSPLHF. The chain uses TRBV9 and TRBJ1-6; the D is unclear. There are 15 residues in the CDR3. Trimming took off 2 bases at V and 5 bases at J, with 11 bases between the two ends. CDR1 is SGDLS and CDR2 is YYNGEE in the germline V gene.

The chain combines TRBV28 with TRBJ1-2; the D is unclear. This CDR3 has 16 residues. Between the trimmed V and J ends, which lost 5 bases and 8 bases, there was a span of 24 bases. The germline CDR1 and CDR2 sequences are MDHEN and SYDVKM. The CDR3 DNA reads as TGTGCCAGCAGTCCGGGTTCGGTAGTCCGGTTGTGGGGCTACACCTTC. It encodes CASSPGSVVRLWGYTF.

The chain uses TRBV28 and TRBJ1-6; 9 bases are a match to TRBD1. The junction had 9 bases not matched to a gene; V was cut back by 5 bases and J by 7 bases. CDR3 size: 16 residues. Germline V gene sequence: CDR1 MDHEN, CDR2 SYDVKM. For the CDR3, the DNA is TGTGCCAGCAGTCCCCCAGGGACAGGGATGAATTCACCCCTCCACTTT. It encodes CASSPPGTGMNSPLHF.

A few counts support this clone. Other nucleotide sequences from this sample produce the same CDR3. The chain employs TRBV5-5 and TRBJ2-7; D is unresolved. Trimming removed 2 bases from V and 4 bases from J, with 4 bases in between. The germline CDR1 and CDR2 sequences are SGHKS and YYEKEE (reference sequence). The CDR3 extends over 11 amino acids. The CDR3 loop reads CASSFLYEQYF. Written as DNA, the CDR3 is TGTGCCAGCAGCTTTTTATACGAGCAGTACTTC.

This chain uses TRBV6-6 with TRBJ1-4; 10 bases map to TRBD1. Germline V gene lookup returns CDR1 MNHNY and CDR2 SVGAGI (reference sequence). The CDR3 covers 15 residues. V was clipped by 4 bases and J by 6 bases; unmatched bases: 5. In DNA, the CDR3 is TGTGCCAGCAGTTCCACGGACAGGGGGGATGAAAAACTGTTTTTT. Its translation is CASSSTDRGDEKLFF.

This rearrangement joins TRBV27 to TRBJ2-1, with 14 bases that match TRBD2. The trim removed 6 bases at V and 4 bases at J, leaving 14 bases unmatched. Germline values: CDR1 MNHEY, CDR2 SMNVEV (reference sequence). This CDR3 comprises 19 residues. CDR3: CASSFQSRLAGGRYNEQFF. For the CDR3, the DNA is TGTGCCAGCAGCTTCCAAAGCCGACTAGCGGGAGGGAGATACAATGAGCAGTTCTTC.

This clone was detected once. The chain couples TRBV4-2 to TRBJ1-3, with 9 bases aligning to TRBD1. The CDR3 is 16 amino acids. Germline V CDR1 and CDR2: LGHNA, YNFKEQ. The V segment lost 3 bases and the J segment 4 bases; nucleotides outside the gene matches: 7. The CDR3 loop reads CASSHIQGAGGNTIYF. The CDR3 bases are TGTGCCAGCAGCCACATACAGGGGGCAGGGGGAAACACCATATATTTT.

The CDR3 reads CASSPIEGGGGYEQYF. DNA for the CDR3: TGTGCCAGCAGTCCAATTGAGGGGGGGGGCGGCTACGAGCAGTACTTC. This sequence joins TRBV28 and TRBJ2-7, with D maybe TRBD2 (7 bases). The germline CDR1 and CDR2 sequences are MDHEN and SYDVKM. V was cut by 5 bases and J by 3 bases, with 20 bases left in between. There are 16 residues in the CDR3.

V gene TRBV6-5 combines with J gene TRBJ1-4; possible D gene TRBD1, 6 bases. V was shortened by 5 bases and J by 8 bases, with 18 bases between the two germline ends. Germline V gene lookup returns CDR1 MNHEY and CDR2 SVGAGI. This CDR3 is built from 15 residues. The CDR3: CASSKRTGFREKLFF. Here the CDR3 DNA reads TGTGCCAGCAGTAAACGAACAGGGTTTAGGGAAAAACTGTTTTTT.

The genes are TRBV2 and TRBJ1-1; a possible D gene is TRBD1 (5 bases). V was cut by 8 bases and J by 1 base, with 11 bases left in between. The CDR3 is 13 amino acids. Germline CDR1 reads SNHLY; CDR2 reads FYNNEI. The CDR3 sequence is CASERGRNTEAFF. DNA for the CDR3: TGTGCCAGCGAGCGGGGACGGAACACTGAAGCTTTCTTT.

V usage is TRBV5-6 and J usage is TRBJ1-2; possible D gene TRBD1, 5 bases. Germline V gene sequence: CDR1 SGHDT, CDR2 YYEEEE. The V and J ends lost 4 bases and 8 bases respectively, with 12 bases between them. This CDR3 is 12 amino acids long. CDR3 residues: CASSRDSLGYTF. The CDR3 nucleotides read TGTGCCAGCAGCAGAGACAGTTTGGGCTACACCTTC.

The count of this clone is one. J is TRBJ1-5 and V is TRBV2; D is undetermined. Germline lookup yields CDR1 SNHLY and CDR2 FYNNEI. The CDR3 contains 15 residues. The germline V and J ends were trimmed by 3 bases and 4 bases, with 13 bases remaining between them. The CDR3: CASSDLGHANQPQHF. In DNA form, the CDR3 reads TGTGCCAGCAGTGACCTGGGCCACGCTAATCAGCCCCAGCATTTT.

This chain connects TRBV5-1 to TRBJ2-5; 9 bases fit TRBD1. Germline CDR1 is SGHRS and CDR2 is YFSETQ. The CDR3 extends over 13 amino acids. J was trimmed by 4 bases and V by 4 bases; bases with no gene match: 2. Written as DNA, the CDR3 is TGCGCCAGCAGCCGGGACAGGGTAGAGACCCAGTACTTC. Protein product: CASSRDRVETQYF.

The DNA for the CDR3 is TGTGCCAGCAGCTTAGACAGGGGAGGGCCCCAGCATTTT. Amino acid sequence: CASSLDRGGPQHF. The J gene is TRBJ1-5, the V gene TRBV7-9; TRBD1 aligns across 7 bases. The V gene's germline CDR1 is SEHNR and CDR2 FQNEAQ (reference sequence). With 1 base clipped from V and 9 bases from J, the junction kept 3 bases outside the gene matches. This CDR3 has 13 residues.